Listed below are T cell receptor beta chains from one sample, sequenced in a study of T cell responses to AZD1222 COVID-19 vaccine. The assay was immunoSEQ multiplex PCR, and TCRdb's table has in-frame clones only and misses some. This repertoire shows 120,000 or so clones, 80% to 90% found once; its top ten account for roughly 1.1%. The sequences come from peripheral blood, collected on day 0 of AZD1222 vaccination. The receptors were gathered from an adult in good health. The conserved cysteine and the conserved F or W are not part of the CDR3 here. Fields, in order: J gene, clone size, V gene, CDR3 protein. The size of a clone is reported for some rows only, either as once, few or many, or as a class for expanded clones.

J: TRBJ1-1
size: NA
V: TRBV2
CDR3: ASSIEGYTEAF

J: TRBJ1-1
size: NA
V: TRBV7-9
CDR3: ASSPPGGRNTEAF

J: TRBJ1-6
size: once
V: TRBV3-1/TRBV3-2
CDR3: ASNQGQGNSPLH

J: TRBJ1-3
size: NA
V: TRBV28
CDR3: ASSTRVLPRNTIY

J: TRBJ1-6
size: NA
V: TRBV5-4
CDR3: ASSLYEGYNSPLH

J: TRBJ1-5
size: NA
V: TRBV5-3
CDR3: ARSLLRGSVQPQH

J: TRBJ1-2
size: NA
V: TRBV6-5
CDR3: ASRRQGKGSYGYT

J: TRBJ1-1
size: NA
V: TRBV7-6
CDR3: ASSSTPTGEAF

J: TRBJ1-3
size: NA
V: TRBV10-3
CDR3: AIRTLGDTIY

J: TRBJ2-7
size: NA
V: TRBV7-2
CDR3: ASSPPAGHGYEQY

J: TRBJ2-2
size: NA
V: TRBV3-1/TRBV3-2
CDR3: ASNQRTPGTGELF

J: TRBJ1-5
size: NA
V: TRBV3-1/TRBV3-2
CDR3: ASSQDRAGTGGFKPCNQPQH

J: TRBJ1-5
size: NA
V: TRBV3-1/TRBV3-2
CDR3: ASSATGTNQPQH

J: TRBJ2-6
size: NA
V: TRBV5-4
CDR3: ASSLDSSGANVLT

J: TRBJ2-3
size: NA
V: TRBV5-1
CDR3: ASSWGQGVGDTQY

J: TRBJ1-1
size: NA
V: TRBV12-3/TRBV12-4
CDR3: ASSLPKEAF